Listed below are T cell receptor beta chains from one sample, sequenced in a study of T-cell reconstitution after alpha-beta-depleted transplantation in children. TCRdb passed the PCR reads through MiXCR, listing each CDR3 protein once. The sample lists around 800,000 distinct CDR3 sequences, 15% to 20% occurring once. Sequenced material: PBMCs, mostly from graft donor cells, taken 360 days after TCRalphabeta/CD19-depleted stem cell transplant. Source of these receptors: a male patient between 10 and 17 years old who had a stem cell transplant for acute lymphoblastic leukemia, so the T cells may come from the graft donor. Each CDR3 is given without its conserved first and last residue.

j_call | v_call | cdr3_aa
TRBJ2-2 | TRBV2 | ASREEQGAFTGELF
TRBJ2-5 | TRBV5-6 | ASKGLKTQY
TRBJ2-3 | TRBV7-6 | ASSLLAGGRLDTQY
TRBJ2-1 | TRBV6-5 | ASSYQPTGQRYNEQF
TRBJ2-6 | TRBV6-1 | ASSRTGRHSGANVLT
TRBJ2-1 | TRBV12-3/TRBV12-4 | ASSFTSRNEQF
TRBJ1-1 | TRBV12-5 | ASGLTVRAPYTEAF
TRBJ2-3 | TRBV12-3/TRBV12-4 | ASSLPRTHTQY
TRBJ2-5 | TRBV7-2 | ASSLLRDRDRTKG
TRBJ2-5 | TRBV20-1 | SAPLRDPGGETQY
TRBJ2-6 | TRBV4-2 | ASSLGQGASGANILT
TRBJ2-7 | TRBV7-9 | ASSLVGTTYEQY
TRBJ2-3 | TRBV21-1 | ASTKLTQHTDTQY
TRBJ1-2 | TRBV10-3 | AIRTGAGDGYT
TRBJ2-1 | TRBV4-1 | ASSPSLTGKSYNEQF
TRBJ2-1 | TRBV4-1 | ASSQAGDPSSYNEQF
TRBJ2-1 | TRBV4-1 | ASSQVGSSGRPDEQF
TRBJ1-6 | TRBV18 | ASSRRRSSYNSPLH
TRBJ2-1 | TRBV4-1 | ASSQDWERTLAGVYEQF
TRBJ2-1 | TRBV5-6 | ASSLREWYNEQF
TRBJ2-7 | TRBV27 | ASTGGTSGSYEQY
TRBJ1-5 | TRBV10-2 | ASSESLGRFEPQH